A selection of T cell receptor beta chains follows, all from one sample in a study of human T cells and chemical hapten exposure. TCRdb called the RACE reads again in MiXCR, with one record for every CDR3 protein. The sample consists of more than 100,000 distinct CDR3 sequences, about 13% of them appearing once. The sequences come from whole blood, collected in connection with sensitization to the hapten diphenylcyclopropenone (DPC). The receptors come from a woman aged 18 to 35 with alopecia areata. Some clones in this sample may be carry-over from other donors' samples. Both conserved end residues are part of each CDR3. The D gene is left open where the match is weak. Size is omitted from some rows. Given values are once, few, many or a class for expanded clones.

v_call: TRBV6-4; d_call: TRBD1; j_call: TRBJ1-4; clone_size: few; cdr3_aa: CASSARGLPNEKLFF; cdr3_nt: TGTGCCAGCAGTGCGAGGGGGCTGCCTAATGAAAAACTGTTTTTT
v_call: TRBV29-1; d_call: NA; j_call: TRBJ2-3; clone_size: NA; cdr3_aa: CSVEDQTAGADTQYF; cdr3_nt: TGCAGCGTTGAAGATCAGACAGCTGGGGCAGATACGCAGTATTTT
v_call: TRBV5-4; d_call: TRBD1; j_call: TRBJ2-7; clone_size: NA; cdr3_aa: CASSLQGQVSYEQYF; cdr3_nt: TGTGCCAGCAGCCTGCAAGGACAGGTATCCTACGAGCAGTACTTC
v_call: TRBV4-3; d_call: TRBD1; j_call: TRBJ2-6; clone_size: few; cdr3_aa: CASSRTGGPISGANVLTF; cdr3_nt: TGCGCCAGCAGCCGCACAGGGGGCCCAATCTCTGGGGCCAACGTCCTGACTTTC
v_call: TRBV20-1; d_call: NA; j_call: TRBJ1-6; clone_size: NA; cdr3_aa: CSARRIWGTSSYNSPLHF; cdr3_nt: TGCAGTGCTAGAAGAATCTGGGGTACGAGCTCCTATAATTCACCCCTCCACTTT
v_call: TRBV6-5; d_call: NA; j_call: TRBJ1-6; clone_size: few; cdr3_aa: CATTLVQNSPLHF; cdr3_nt: TGTGCCACCACGCTGGTTCAGAATTCACCCCTCCACTTT
v_call: TRBV4-3; d_call: NA; j_call: TRBJ1-4; clone_size: NA; cdr3_aa: CASSLGTANEKLFF; cdr3_nt: TGCGCCAGCAGCCTCGGGACGGCGAATGAAAAACTGTTTTTT
v_call: TRBV2; d_call: TRBD1; j_call: TRBJ2-5; clone_size: NA; cdr3_aa: CASSPDRGQETQYF; cdr3_nt: TGTGCCAGCAGTCCGGACAGGGGGCAGGAGACCCAGTACTTC
v_call: TRBV4-3; d_call: TRBD2; j_call: TRBJ2-5; clone_size: many; cdr3_aa: CASSQFPPASGVETQYF; cdr3_nt: TGCGCCAGCAGCCAATTCCCCCCGGCTAGCGGGGTAGAGACCCAGTACTTC
v_call: TRBV6-1; d_call: NA; j_call: TRBJ2-3; clone_size: few; cdr3_aa: CASSEFLEGRNTQYF; cdr3_nt: TGTGCCAGCAGTGAATTCTTGGAGGGAAGGAATACGCAGTATTTT
v_call: TRBV5-1; d_call: TRBD1; j_call: TRBJ2-7; clone_size: NA; cdr3_aa: CASSLSYRGRSYEQYF; cdr3_nt: TGCGCCAGCAGCTTGAGTTACAGGGGAAGATCCTACGAGCAGTACTTC
v_call: TRBV7-2; d_call: NA; j_call: TRBJ2-6; clone_size: NA; cdr3_aa: CASSAVTAAGANVLTF; cdr3_nt: TGTGCCAGCAGCGCTGTAACAGCTGCTGGGGCCAACGTCCTGACTTTC
v_call: TRBV6-2/TRBV6-3; d_call: TRBD1; j_call: TRBJ1-5; clone_size: many; cdr3_aa: CASSHVLGTVNQPQHF; cdr3_nt: TGTGCCAGCAGTCACGTACTGGGGACAGTTAATCAGCCCCAGCATTTT
v_call: TRBV2; d_call: NA; j_call: TRBJ2-7; clone_size: many; cdr3_aa: CASRVTIQAYEQYF; cdr3_nt: TGTGCCAGCAGAGTAACCATACAGGCCTACGAGCAGTACTTC
v_call: TRBV2; d_call: NA; j_call: TRBJ2-2; clone_size: many; cdr3_aa: CASSADQAGELFF; cdr3_nt: TGTGCCAGCAGCGCTGATCAGGCCGGGGAGCTGTTTTTT
v_call: TRBV20-1; d_call: TRBD1; j_call: TRBJ1-5; clone_size: many; cdr3_aa: CSAERQGGNQPQHF; cdr3_nt: TGCAGTGCTGAACGACAGGGTGGCAATCAGCCCCAGCATTTT
v_call: TRBV16; d_call: NA; j_call: TRBJ1-5; clone_size: many; cdr3_aa: CASSQFWTSGADQPQHF; cdr3_nt: TGTGCCAGCAGCCAATTCTGGACCTCAGGGGCAGATCAGCCCCAGCATTTT
v_call: TRBV20-1; d_call: NA; j_call: TRBJ2-2; clone_size: many; cdr3_aa: CSALTGFDTGELFF; cdr3_nt: TGCAGTGCACTAACAGGGTTCGACACCGGGGAGCTGTTTTTT
v_call: TRBV7-6; d_call: NA; j_call: TRBJ2-7; clone_size: NA; cdr3_aa: CASSPIDRSYEQYF; cdr3_nt: TGTGCCAGCAGCCCAATAGACAGATCCTACGAGCAGTACTTC
v_call: TRBV3-1; d_call: NA; j_call: TRBJ2-5; clone_size: NA; cdr3_aa: CASSQEAGQETQYF; cdr3_nt: TGTGCCAGCAGCCAAGAGGCAGGCCAAGAGACCCAGTACTTC
v_call: TRBV11-2; d_call: TRBD2; j_call: TRBJ2-1; clone_size: many; cdr3_aa: CASSLELLAGLNEQFF; cdr3_nt: TGTGCCAGCAGCTTAGAACTGCTAGCGGGGCTCAATGAGCAGTTCTTC
v_call: TRBV18; d_call: TRBD2; j_call: TRBJ2-1; clone_size: few; cdr3_aa: CASSLRTSGVYNEQFF; cdr3_nt: TGTGCCAGCTCCCTAAGGACTAGCGGGGTATACAATGAGCAGTTCTTC
v_call: TRBV20-1; d_call: NA; j_call: TRBJ2-5; clone_size: many; cdr3_aa: CSAHRSPQETQYF; cdr3_nt: TGCAGTGCTCACAGGTCTCCCCAAGAGACCCAGTACTTC
v_call: TRBV6-5; d_call: NA; j_call: TRBJ1-6; clone_size: NA; cdr3_aa: CASSLGSPRWNSPLHF; cdr3_nt: TGTGCCAGCAGTTTGGGCAGCCCGAGGTGGAATTCACCCCTCCACTTT
v_call: TRBV7-2; d_call: NA; j_call: TRBJ2-5; clone_size: NA; cdr3_aa: CASSLVLARETQYF; cdr3_nt: TGTGCCAGCAGCTTAGTTTTAGCTCGAGAGACCCAGTACTTC
v_call: TRBV25-1; d_call: TRBD2; j_call: TRBJ2-2; clone_size: few; cdr3_aa: CASSGSGGPRAGELFF; cdr3_nt: TGTGCCAGCAGTGGGAGCGGGGGGCCCCGAGCCGGGGAGCTGTTTTTT
v_call: TRBV11-2; d_call: TRBD1; j_call: TRBJ1-1; clone_size: NA; cdr3_aa: CASSPRDRGATEAFF; cdr3_nt: TGTGCCAGCAGCCCACGGGACAGGGGGGCCACTGAAGCTTTCTTT
v_call: TRBV12-5; d_call: TRBD1; j_call: TRBJ2-1; clone_size: few; cdr3_aa: CASGLGAPGQGKGQFF; cdr3_nt: TGTGCTAGTGGTTTAGGCGCCCCGGGACAGGGAAAAGGGCAGTTCTTC
v_call: TRBV3-1; d_call: TRBD1; j_call: TRBJ2-1; clone_size: many; cdr3_aa: CASSQLRTGEEQFF; cdr3_nt: TGTGCCAGCAGCCAACTTAGGACAGGGGAAGAGCAGTTCTTC
v_call: TRBV10-3; d_call: NA; j_call: TRBJ2-6; clone_size: few; cdr3_aa: CAISGGEPSGANVLTF; cdr3_nt: TGTGCCATCAGTGGGGGGGAACCCTCTGGGGCCAACGTCCTGACTTTC
v_call: TRBV2; d_call: TRBD1; j_call: TRBJ1-5; clone_size: NA; cdr3_aa: CASSVPGQGSPNNQPQHF; cdr3_nt: TGTGCCAGCAGTGTCCCGGGACAGGGGTCCCCCAACAATCAGCCCCAGCATTTT
v_call: TRBV3-2; d_call: NA; j_call: TRBJ1-1; clone_size: many; cdr3_aa: CASSHSTGTGGRVLNTEAFF; cdr3_nt: TGTGCCAGCAGCCATTCGACCGGGACAGGGGGCCGCGTCCTGAACACTGAAGCTTTCTTT
v_call: TRBV7-9; d_call: NA; j_call: TRBJ1-2; clone_size: many; cdr3_aa: CASSQTAFYGYTF; cdr3_nt: TGTGCCAGCAGCCAGACCGCCTTCTATGGCTACACCTTC
v_call: TRBV4-3; d_call: TRBD1; j_call: TRBJ1-4; clone_size: few; cdr3_aa: CASSQDRRQGGEKLFF; cdr3_nt: TGCGCCAGCAGCCAAGATCGGAGACAGGGAGGTGAAAAACTGTTTTTT
v_call: TRBV20-1; d_call: TRBD2; j_call: TRBJ2-5; clone_size: few; cdr3_aa: CSARASGTSGGGTQYF; cdr3_nt: TGCAGTGCTAGAGCCTCCGGGACTAGCGGGGGTGGGACCCAGTACTTC
v_call: TRBV7-2; d_call: TRBD2; j_call: TRBJ2-7; clone_size: few; cdr3_aa: CASSPSGGMPYEQYF; cdr3_nt: TGTGCCAGCAGCCCTAGCGGGGGCATGCCCTACGAGCAGTACTTC
v_call: TRBV10-2; d_call: NA; j_call: TRBJ2-3; clone_size: many; cdr3_aa: CASRLANTDTQYF; cdr3_nt: TGCGCCAGCAGGCTAGCAAACACAGATACGCAGTATTTT
v_call: TRBV12-3/TRBV12-4; d_call: TRBD2; j_call: TRBJ2-1; clone_size: NA; cdr3_aa: CASSLTSGGAEQFF; cdr3_nt: TGTGCCAGCAGTTTAACTAGCGGGGGGGCAGAGCAGTTCTTC
v_call: TRBV6-5; d_call: TRBD2; j_call: TRBJ2-1; clone_size: few; cdr3_aa: CASTISVPGLAGGPSPYNEQFF; cdr3_nt: TGTGCCAGCACCATATCGGTCCCGGGACTAGCGGGGGGGCCGAGCCCCTACAATGAGCAGTTCTTC
v_call: TRBV7-2; d_call: NA; j_call: TRBJ2-3; clone_size: many; cdr3_aa: CASSPHRGVSTDTQYF; cdr3_nt: TGTGCCAGCAGCCCTCACCGTGGCGTCTCCACAGATACGCAGTATTTT
v_call: TRBV2; d_call: NA; j_call: TRBJ2-1; clone_size: NA; cdr3_aa: CASRDSSYNEQFF; cdr3_nt: TGTGCCAGCAGGGACTCCTCCTACAATGAGCAGTTCTTC
v_call: TRBV5-1; d_call: NA; j_call: TRBJ1-3; clone_size: few; cdr3_aa: CASSLAGTTYGNTIYF; cdr3_nt: TGCGCCAGCAGCTTGGCCGGAACCACGTATGGAAACACCATATATTTT
v_call: TRBV6-6; d_call: NA; j_call: TRBJ2-4; clone_size: NA; cdr3_aa: CASSPAGIPRKKNIQYF; cdr3_nt: TGTGCCAGCAGTCCCGCGGGCATCCCCAGGAAAAAAAACATTCAGTACTTC
v_call: TRBV7-3; d_call: NA; j_call: TRBJ2-7; clone_size: few; cdr3_aa: CASSPRGEPPYEQYF; cdr3_nt: TGTGCCAGCAGCCCCAGGGGGGAACCTCCCTACGAGCAGTACTTC
v_call: TRBV3-1; d_call: NA; j_call: TRBJ1-1; clone_size: few; cdr3_aa: CASSHLGGRGLGTEAFF; cdr3_nt: TGTGCCAGCAGCCACCTTGGGGGCAGGGGATTGGGTACTGAAGCTTTCTTT
v_call: TRBV15; d_call: NA; j_call: TRBJ1-6; clone_size: NA; cdr3_aa: CATSRGQGQSSYNSPLHF; cdr3_nt: TGTGCCACCAGCCGGGGGCAGGGGCAAAGCTCCTATAATTCACCCCTCCACTTT
v_call: TRBV6-2/TRBV6-3; d_call: TRBD2; j_call: TRBJ2-7; clone_size: many; cdr3_aa: CASSPGGSGAYEQYF; cdr3_nt: TGTGCCAGCAGCCCCGGTGGTAGCGGGGCCTACGAGCAGTACTTC
v_call: TRBV7-8; d_call: TRBD1; j_call: TRBJ2-5; clone_size: few; cdr3_aa: CASSPGARGETQYF; cdr3_nt: TGTGCCAGCAGCCCAGGTGCCAGGGGGGAGACCCAGTACTTC
v_call: TRBV2; d_call: NA; j_call: TRBJ1-1; clone_size: few; cdr3_aa: CASTTTEYAEAFF; cdr3_nt: TGTGCCAGCACTACTACCGAATACGCTGAAGCTTTCTTT
v_call: TRBV6-1; d_call: NA; j_call: TRBJ1-6; clone_size: NA; cdr3_aa: CASSENRNSPLHF; cdr3_nt: TGTGCCAGCAGTGAAAACAGGAATTCACCCCTCCACTTT
v_call: TRBV29-1; d_call: NA; j_call: TRBJ2-5; clone_size: many; cdr3_aa: CSVEQEETQYF; cdr3_nt: TGCAGCGTTGAACAGGAAGAGACCCAGTACTTC
v_call: TRBV9; d_call: NA; j_call: TRBJ2-3; clone_size: few; cdr3_aa: CASSAGGASGDTQYF; cdr3_nt: TGTGCCAGCAGCGCAGGGGGGGCCTCGGGAGATACGCAGTATTTT
v_call: TRBV23-1; d_call: NA; j_call: TRBJ2-2; clone_size: few; cdr3_aa: CASSQSMDGTGELFF; cdr3_nt: TGCGCCAGCAGTCAATCGATGGACGGGACCGGGGAGCTGTTTTTT
v_call: TRBV4-3; d_call: TRBD1; j_call: TRBJ2-7; clone_size: NA; cdr3_aa: CASSQNTGGQDEQYF; cdr3_nt: TGCGCCAGCAGCCAGAATACAGGGGGTCAGGACGAGCAGTACTTC
v_call: TRBV3-1; d_call: NA; j_call: TRBJ2-3; clone_size: few; cdr3_aa: CASSPGRVPGTDTQYF; cdr3_nt: TGTGCCAGCAGCCCCGGCCGAGTTCCGGGAACAGATACGCAGTATTTT
v_call: TRBV6-6; d_call: NA; j_call: TRBJ1-4; clone_size: few; cdr3_aa: CASSPTRTRGGEKLFF; cdr3_nt: TGTGCCAGCAGCCCAACTAGGACACGAGGGGGTGAAAAACTGTTTTTT
v_call: TRBV6-5; d_call: NA; j_call: TRBJ1-4; clone_size: few; cdr3_aa: CASSYSMGQVHEKLFF; cdr3_nt: TGTGCCAGCAGTTACTCAATGGGGCAAGTGCATGAAAAACTGTTTTTT
v_call: TRBV30; d_call: NA; j_call: TRBJ2-7; clone_size: few; cdr3_aa: CAWGSRGPYEQYF; cdr3_nt: TGTGCCTGGGGGAGCCGGGGTCCCTACGAGCAGTACTTC
v_call: TRBV7-2; d_call: NA; j_call: TRBJ2-3; clone_size: few; cdr3_aa: CASSLAPSPVGGTDTQYF; cdr3_nt: TGTGCCAGCAGCTTAGCCCCCAGCCCGGTGGGGGGCACAGATACGCAGTATTTT